One T cell receptor (beta chain) is described in this entry. This clonotype has only a few counts. This clone's antigen is unknown. No qualities accompany the bases; no much larger clone lies one base away. The record originates from a study of human T cells and chemical hapten exposure listed by TCRdb under 2021. For the study in its entirety: For sensitization, 2% DPC in acetone was applied to a roughly 2 cm by roughly 2 cm area of upper inner arm skin. Throughout the study period of 20 to 25 weeks, patients also received therapeutic DPC doses to the scalp every week. Patch testing was performed on the upper back with Finn chambers containing 0.01% DPC, and the patch tests were scored after 6 days according to International Contact Dermatitis Research Group standards. The mostly female patient cohort included alopecia areata with under or over 50% scalp involvement, alopecia totalis and alopecia universalis. Libraries were pooled for sequencing, and per-sample TCR yields varied mainly because of small differences in library volumes within the pool. Peripheral blood TCR repertoire changes were tracked in vivo in alopecia patients during primary and secondary sensitization to the hapten diphenylcyclopropenone (DPC). Blood samples were taken from patients before sensitization (week 0) and then at 2, 6 and about 24 weeks after DPC sensitization. Blood for TCR sequencing was provided by twenty-nine alopecia patients at one to four time points (pre-sensitization, 2, 6 and 24 weeks). Here is what the overall study found, with its caveats: The number of TCRs above 1 in 1000 frequency did not change with DPC sensitization; there was no evidence of global repertoire structure alterations. After repeated subsampling, the strength of the expansion versus patch-test correlation and the threshold at which it became significant changed. All patients had alopecia, a presumed autoimmune disease, so their immune response might differ from that of healthy individuals. The number of PT1 expanded TCRs positively correlated with patch test score, significant at thresholds 8, 16 and 32 but not 4. Expanded TCRs formed significantly more large CDR3 similarity clusters than pre-sensitization or healthy control sets, consistent with antigen-driven responses.

The CDR3 goes from the cysteine to the phenylalanine over 15 residues. Just the 45-base CDR3 DNA is kept, in frame starting at base 1. V is cut by 0 bases and J by 10 bases, and the space between the germline ends is 13 bases. Libraries were prepared through RACE. The sequencing machine was a NextSeq 500. Library preparation attached unique molecular identifiers to individual cDNA molecules for quantitative, reproducible TCR counting. Each blood RNA sample was used to sequence both TCR alpha and TCR beta chains. From the authors' description of their analysis: The median number of TCRs per sample was approximately 98,000, ranging from about 20,000 to 750,000. The Decombinator software suite was used to annotate V, J and CDR3 in the TCR reads. For the PS versus PT1 abundance plots, all samples were subsampled to the same number of TCRs (28,000). TCRs were defined as expanded if absent before sensitization and observed at least eight times at the 2-week time point. The public reads were run again by TCRdb, first through fastp at Q25 and then through MiXCR, and only productive beta chains were kept. Here each entry gathers all rows of one CDR3 protein and keeps the most common genes and DNA. For this entry, the V and J calls and clone size follow TCRdb and not the study's own pipeline. The sample table holds 350,000 to 400,000 distinct CDR3 sequences, of which 5.1% were seen once. The ten largest clones capture just over 2.5% of the sample.

The time point label corresponds to: pre-sensitization, week 0. According to the study, the label for this sample's treatment or condition signals: therapeutic diphenylcyclopropenone sensitization with weekly scalp DPC. At each patch-test visit, blood was drawn before the patch test was applied. Patients were eligible if aged 18 to 70, diagnosed with alopecia and judged suitable for DPC therapy, and pregnant patients were excluded. Total RNA was extracted from unfractionated whole blood that had been collected in Tempus Blood RNA tubes. The sequences come from whole blood, collected in connection with sensitization to the hapten diphenylcyclopropenone (DPC). Rearrangement joined TRBV12-3 or TRBV12-4 to TRBJ1-6, with a weak D call of TRBD1 (5 bases match). This TCR was recovered from a woman between 45 and 65 years old with alopecia areata. Some clones in this sample may be carry-over from other donors' samples. This receptor has the CDR3 CASSLAGQGRSPLHF. At the DNA level, the sequence is TGTGCCAGCAGTTTAGCTGGTCAGGGCCGGTCACCCCTCCACTTT.